A single sample is the source of the 21 T cell receptor beta chains below, sequenced in a study of response to subunit inactivated influenza vaccine. Via MiXCR, TCRdb re-called the RT-PCR reads, giving one row per CDR3 protein. Of a few hundred thousand distinct CDR3 sequences listed, approximately 11% were seen once; the top ten hold approximately 12%. Material: PBMCs from blood, obtained about 6 weeks after vaccination. These TCRs come from a man aged 45 to 65 who received an inactivated influenza vaccine.

The table lists this clonotype with a few counts. The genes are TRBV7-8 and TRBJ2-5, with unresolved D. CDR3 length: 14 amino acids. Germline values: CDR1 SGHVS, CDR2 FQNEAQ. Between the trimmed V and J ends, which lost 5 bases and 2 bases, there was a span of 12 bases. The DNA of the CDR3 is TGTGCCAGCAGCCCGCGGCTCCGACAAGAGACCCAGTACTTC. As protein: CASSPRLRQETQYF. Based on the CDR3 plus reference TRBV7-8 and TRBJ2-5, the full variable domain is GAGVSQSPRYKVAKRGQDVALRCDPISGHVSLFWYQQALGQGPEFLTYFQNEAQLDKSGLPSDRFFAERPEGSVSTLKIQRTQQEDSAVYLCASSPRLRQETQYFGPGTRLLVL.

The chain has TRBV6-1 and TRBJ1-2, with TRBD1 as a possible D gene (5 bases). Trimming removed 10 bases at V and 2 bases at J, with 20 bases between. Germline assignment: CDR1 MNHNS and CDR2 SASEGT. The CDR3 runs to 15 residues. The CDR3 is CATRTPGRQNYGYTF. As DNA, the CDR3 is TGTGCCACCCGGACCCCGGGACGGCAAAACTATGGCTACACCTTC.

This clonotype was seen ten or more times. V and J are TRBV7-2 and TRBJ1-1; TRBD1 matches at 7 bases. The V and J ends lost 5 bases and 4 bases, in that order; junction bases with no gene match: 7. CDR1 is SGHTA and CDR2 is FQGNSA in the germline V gene. This CDR3 has 14 amino acids. The CDR3 DNA reads as TGTGCCAGCAGCGAACAGGGGCTCGGCACTGAAGCTTTCTTT. This encodes CASSEQGLGTEAFF.

The chain has TRBV7-9 and TRBJ2-2; possibly TRBD1 for D (5 bases). The CDR3 extends over 15 amino acids. V was shortened by 6 bases and J by 1 base, with 12 bases between the two germline ends. Germline V gene lookup returns CDR1 SEHNR and CDR2 FQNEAQ (reference sequence). The CDR3 bases are TGTGCCAGCAGAAGAGACAGTTTGAACACCGGGGAGCTGTTTTTT. Its translation is CASRRDSLNTGELFF. Drawing the rest from reference TRBV7-9 and TRBJ2-2, the complete variable domain is DTGVSQNPRHKITKRGQNVTFRCDPISEHNRLYWYRQTLGQGPEFLTYFQNEAQLEKSRLLSDRFSAERPKGSFSTLEIQRTEQGDSAMYLCASRRDSLNTGELFFGEGSRLTVL.

This CDR3 reads CSVRGAGTEAFF. CDR3 bases: TGCAGCGTAAGGGGGGCGGGGACTGAAGCTTTCTTT. The chain couples TRBV29-1 to TRBJ1-1; a possible D gene is TRBD1 (6 bases). This CDR3 comprises 12 residues. Germline V lookup: CDR1 SQVTM, CDR2 ANQGSEA. V lost 6 bases and J lost 5, with 13 bases in between.

The rearrangement uses TRBV3-1 and TRBJ2-1; D unclear. Germline V gene lookup returns CDR1 LGHDT and CDR2 YNNKEL (reference sequence). This CDR3 is built from 15 residues. The ends were cut back, 0 bases at V and 10 bases at J, with 16 bases in the middle. CDR3 region: CASSQDRLVGGEQFF. The DNA of the CDR3 is TGTGCCAGCAGCCAAGATCGGCTAGTGGGTGGCGAGCAGTTCTTC.

This chain uses TRBV5-1 with TRBJ2-5, with TRBD1 matching 9 bases. This CDR3 has 13 residues. Looked up from germline, CDR1 is SGHRS and CDR2 is YFSETQ. Germline trimming cut 3 bases from V and 9 bases from J; bases unmatched to any gene: 6. Here the CDR3 DNA reads TGCGCCAGCAGCTCCCGACAGGGGGAGGCCCAGTACTTC. Amino acid sequence: CASSSRQGEAQYF.

In this sample, this clonotype turned up many times. The CDR3 spells CASSPGTGAFF. DNA of the CDR3: TGTGCCAGCAGCCCCGGGACAGGGGCTTTCTTT. The chain is built from TRBV11-2 and TRBJ1-1, with 9 bases identical to TRBD1. V dropped 5 bases and J dropped 11; count of bases not matched to a gene: 3. The CDR3 runs 11 residues. Germline V gene data show CDR1 as SGHAT and CDR2 as FQNNGV. Drawing the rest from reference TRBV11-2 and TRBJ1-1, the complete variable domain is EAGVAQSPRYKIIEKRQSVAFWCNPISGHATLYWYQQILGQGPKLLIQFQNNGVVDDSQLPKDRFSAERLKGVDSTLKIQPAKLEDSAVYLCASSPGTGAFFGQGTRLTVV.

This clonotype occurred many times. V usage is TRBV7-2 and J usage is TRBJ2-7; maybe TRBD1 (5 bases). Germline CDR1 and CDR2: SGHTA and FQGNSA. V was pared by 7 bases and J by 3 bases, with 19 bases between. This CDR3 spans 15 amino acids. In nucleotides, the CDR3 is TGTGCCAGCAATCTCAGGGAAGGGGCTGTCTACGAGCAGTACTTC. Translating gives CASNLREGAVYEQYF.

The sample holds many counts of this clonotype. The rearrangement joins TRBV7-2 to TRBJ2-6; D ambiguous. V shed 3 bases and J shed 0 bases, with 6 bases lying between them. The V gene's germline CDR1 is SGHTA and CDR2 FQGNSA. This CDR3 is 15 amino acids long. Here the CDR3 DNA reads TGTGCCAGCAGCTTGGAAGTCTCTGGGGCCAACGTCCTGACTTTC. This sequence encodes CASSLEVSGANVLTF.

Remarks on this clonotype: A read error may produce the germline difference seen at one junction end. This chain connects TRBV5-6 to TRBJ2-1; D tentatively reads TRBD1 or TRBD2 (5 bases each). Germline V lookup: CDR1 SGHDT, CDR2 YYEEEE. The CDR3 is 11 amino acids. The CDR3 DNA is TGTGCCAGCAGTAGGGACGGGAATATGATCTTC. This encodes CASSRDGNMIF.

This clonotype was detected ten times or more. The chain combines TRBV6-1 with TRBJ2-2, with D possibly being TRBD1 (6 bases). CDR1 is MNHNS, CDR2 SASEGT, per germline. This CDR3 is 15 amino acids long. V lost 6 bases and J 1 base, leaving 12 bases between the germline ends. CDR3 region: CASSTDRRNTGELFF. CDR3 sequence (DNA): TGTGCCAGCAGCACTGACAGGCGGAACACCGGGGAGCTGTTTTTT.

This chain links TRBV6-2 or TRBV6-3 with TRBJ2-3, with 9 bases aligning to TRBD2. The CDR3 has 14 residues. The V and J ends lost 2 bases and 7 bases, in that order; junction bases with no gene match: 4. From germline, CDR1 is MNHEY and CDR2 SVGEGT. The CDR3 here is CASSYAAGGNTQYF. The CDR3 DNA sequence: TGTGCCAGCAGTTACGCGGCGGGGGGGAATACGCAGTATTTT.

The rearrangement uses TRBV9 and TRBJ1-1; D remains unclear. Germline V gene data show CDR1 as SGDLS and CDR2 as YYNGEE. The ends were cut back, 1 base at V and 1 base at J, with 5 bases in the middle. The CDR3 sequence is 13 residues long. CDR3 in amino acids: CASSVLQNTEAFF. CDR3 nucleotides: TGTGCCAGCAGCGTATTACAGAACACTGAAGCTTTCTTT.

This clonotype came up many times. This sequence joins TRBV5-1 and TRBJ2-5, with TRBD1 matching over 9 bases. The CDR3 contains 14 residues. The V and J ends lost 5 bases and 4 bases, in that order; junction bases with no gene match: 6. The V gene's germline CDR1 is SGHRS and CDR2 YFSETQ. The CDR3 DNA is TGCGCCAGCAGGGACAGGGGTGGCACAGAGACCCAGTACTTC. Amino acid sequence: CASRDRGGTETQYF.

This clonotype appeared many times. V usage is TRBV20-1 and J usage is TRBJ1-1; the D gene is possibly TRBD1 (5 bases). Trimming cost V 8 bases and J 0 bases, with 22 bases left between them. Germline values: CDR1 DFQATT, CDR2 SNEGSKA (reference sequence). CDR3 length: 16 residues. The CDR3 region has the DNA TGCAGTCCATACAAAACCGGGACTTTGATGAACACTGAAGCTTTCTTT. This gives the protein CSPYKTGTLMNTEAFF.

This clonotype was seen ten or more times. This sequence joins TRBV28 and TRBJ2-1; 7 nucleotides match TRBD2. This CDR3 comprises 14 residues. Germline CDR1 is MDHEN and CDR2 is SYDVKM. Trimming cost V 2 bases and J 8 bases; bases outside gene matches: 6. This CDR3 is CASSLAGELDEQFF. In DNA form, the CDR3 reads TGTGCCAGCAGTTTAGCGGGAGAATTAGATGAGCAGTTCTTC.

V and J are TRBV4-2 and TRBJ1-4; 7 bases line up with TRBD1. CDR3 length: 16 residues. The V and J ends lost 3 bases and 5 bases, in that order; junction bases with no gene match: 9. Germline CDR1 LGHNA, CDR2 YNFKEQ. Here the CDR3 reads CASSQDGTARNEKLFF. DNA for the CDR3: TGTGCCAGCAGCCAGGACGGGACAGCGAGAAATGAAAAACTGTTTTTT.

The chain employs TRBV5-1 and TRBJ2-7, with 9 bases that match TRBD2. CDR1 and CDR2 from the germline V gene are SGHRS and YFSETQ. This CDR3 comprises 16 residues. With 4 bases clipped from V and 3 bases from J, the junction kept 11 bases outside the gene matches. The CDR3 coding sequence is TGCGCCAGCAGCCCCCAGGGCCCTAGCGGGGTCTACGAGCAGTACTTC. Translated, it gives CASSPQGPSGVYEQYF.

Only a few counts were recorded for this clonotype. This rearrangement joins TRBV20-1 to TRBJ2-7; 11 bases align to TRBD1. The V gene end was trimmed by 6 bases and the J gene end by 0 bases; junction bases not matched to a gene: 7. Germline CDR1 DFQATT, CDR2 SNEGSKA (reference sequence). This CDR3 comprises 15 residues. Here the CDR3 DNA reads TGCAGTGCCGATACCGGGACAGGGGGCTCCTACGAGCAGTACTTC. It yields the protein CSADTGTGGSYEQYF.

This clonotype has only a few counts. The chain links TRBV4-3 to TRBJ2-3; D possibly corresponds to TRBD1 (6 bases). Germline V CDR1 and CDR2: LGHNA, YSLEER. V was pared by 0 bases and J by 7 bases, with 14 bases between. This CDR3 spans 15 amino acids. The CDR3 region has the DNA TGCGCCAGCAGCCAAGACACGGGACGGGACAATACGCAGTATTTT. Translated: CASSQDTGRDNTQYF.